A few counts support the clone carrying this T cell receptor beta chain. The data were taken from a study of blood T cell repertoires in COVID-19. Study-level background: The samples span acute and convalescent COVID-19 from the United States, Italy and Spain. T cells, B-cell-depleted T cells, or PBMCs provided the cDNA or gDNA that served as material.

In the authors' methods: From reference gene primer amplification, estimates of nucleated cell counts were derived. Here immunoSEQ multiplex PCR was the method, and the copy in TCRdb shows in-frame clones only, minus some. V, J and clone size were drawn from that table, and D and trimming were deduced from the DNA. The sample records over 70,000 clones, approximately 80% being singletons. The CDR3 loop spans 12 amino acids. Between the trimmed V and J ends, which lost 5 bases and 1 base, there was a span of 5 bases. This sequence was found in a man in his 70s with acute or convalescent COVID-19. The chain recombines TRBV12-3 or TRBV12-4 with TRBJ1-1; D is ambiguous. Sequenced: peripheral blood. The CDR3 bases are TGTGCCAGCAGTCCCCGGAACACTGAAGCTTTCTTT. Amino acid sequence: CASSPRNTEAFF.